This T cell receptor beta chain was identified during a study of monozygotic twins with inflammatory bowel disease (dated by TCRdb to between 2018 and 2020). For context, the study as a whole: The full study comprised 30 or so monozygotic twin pairs: nine German pairs (four IBD-concordant, five IBD-discordant) and 19 IBD-discordant Danish pairs. The search for disease-associated traits relied mainly on comparing IBD patients with their genetically identical healthy co-twins within discordant pairs. Each individual had, on average, about 151 000 unique TCRalpha sequences and 181 000 unique TCRbeta sequences available for analysis. Study-wide conclusions, independent of this receptor: Background noise and inter-individual variability may have been introduced into the repertoires by the differing immunosuppressive treatments among patients. No single strong signal or clonotype linked to IBD turned up in the results, so the idea that one exists was not supported. The analysis was unable to tell different T cell subtypes apart. Concordant and discordant twins showed no difference in repertoire similarity, possibly because of limited statistical power. IBD patients had lower TCRbeta repertoire diversity, measured by the inverse Simpson index, than their healthy co-twins. Compared with healthy twins, IBD patients had fewer clonotypes in common with other individuals, a difference most pronounced in patients showing signs of disease activity.

Worth noting for this clonotype: It has no known antigen specificity.

To prepare the library, 5' RACE was applied. The input for every TCR library was 3500 ng of total RNA. cDNA was synthesized with SMARTScribe reverse transcriptase in eight separate reactions per sample. During cDNA synthesis, template switching was used to introduce unique molecular identifiers that contained a 6-nucleotide sample barcode. TCRalpha and TCRbeta cDNA was amplified by two nested PCRs of about 15 and 9 cycles, with bead purification after each PCR. Before amplification, the cDNA was both treated with uracil DNA-glycosylase and purified with the QIAquick PCR purification kit. In the second PCR, Illumina TruSeq-compatible adapters and sample-specific barcodes were added. Library quality and concentration were assessed using TapeStation and Qubit, and about 4.7 ng of each library was pooled. Sequencing of pooled libraries was carried out on an Illumina HiSeq2500 single-index Rapid Run using 2 x 100 bp reads and custom sequencing primers. Per the source publication's procedure: MiGEC version 1.2.6 was used for UMI-based consensus assembly to correct PCR and sequencing errors. MiXCR version 2.1.1 was used to carry out V(D)J alignment, clonotype assembly and CDR3 extraction. To normalise gene usage, clonotype sharing and MAIT/NKT TCR abundance, the top 1000, 10 000 and 20 000 clonotypes in each sample were analysed. Diversity was computed as the inverse Simpson index with the vegan R package after downsampling to 27 000 UMIs. Paired Mann-Whitney U tests were applied to discordant twin pairs, and Benjamini-Hochberg correction was used for multiple testing. TCRdb reprocessed the sequencing reads and holds a single record per CDR3 protein sequence, with no DNA. TCRdb's processing, not the authors', yielded these V and J calls. The table held for this sample gives some 300,000 distinct CDR3 sequences. 5.6% of the sample is taken by the ten largest.

CDR1 SNHLY and CDR2 FYNNEI were looked up in the germline V gene. The CDR3 runs 18 residues from the cysteine to the phenylalanine. Only the protein is available. From each donor, an approximately 2.4 ml peripheral blood sample was collected into PAXgene tubes and kept at -80 degrees C. Without any T cell sorting, total RNA was extracted from whole blood using the PAXgene blood miRNA kit on an automated QIAcube. Peripheral blood from monozygotic twin pairs who were concordant or discordant for inflammatory bowel disease underwent deep TCRalpha and TCRbeta repertoire profiling using unique molecular barcoding. Smoking habits were recorded for all twin pairs, with individuals classified as current, former or never smokers.

Recombination joined TRBV2 with TRBJ2-2; TCRdb picks TRBD1, but there is no DNA to check that call. Sequencing was carried out using blood. This receptor was identified in a human donor with ulcerative colitis or Crohn's disease, or a healthy co-twin of an affected twin (not recorded which). The CDR3 loop reads CASSEPRTGHKNTGELFF.